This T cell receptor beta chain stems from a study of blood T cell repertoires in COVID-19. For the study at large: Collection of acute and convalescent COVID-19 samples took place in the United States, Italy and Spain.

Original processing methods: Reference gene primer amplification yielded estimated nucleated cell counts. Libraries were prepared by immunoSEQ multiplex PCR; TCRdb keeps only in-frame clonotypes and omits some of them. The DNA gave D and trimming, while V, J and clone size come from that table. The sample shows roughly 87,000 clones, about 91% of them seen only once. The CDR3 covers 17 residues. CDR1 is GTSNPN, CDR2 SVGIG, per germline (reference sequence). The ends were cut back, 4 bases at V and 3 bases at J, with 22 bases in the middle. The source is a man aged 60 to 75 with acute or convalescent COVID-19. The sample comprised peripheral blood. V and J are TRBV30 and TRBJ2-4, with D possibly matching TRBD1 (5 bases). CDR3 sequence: CAWTGPRGVQNKNIQYF. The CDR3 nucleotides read TGTGCCTGGACAGGACCTAGGGGCGTCCAGAACAAAAACATTCAGTACTTC.